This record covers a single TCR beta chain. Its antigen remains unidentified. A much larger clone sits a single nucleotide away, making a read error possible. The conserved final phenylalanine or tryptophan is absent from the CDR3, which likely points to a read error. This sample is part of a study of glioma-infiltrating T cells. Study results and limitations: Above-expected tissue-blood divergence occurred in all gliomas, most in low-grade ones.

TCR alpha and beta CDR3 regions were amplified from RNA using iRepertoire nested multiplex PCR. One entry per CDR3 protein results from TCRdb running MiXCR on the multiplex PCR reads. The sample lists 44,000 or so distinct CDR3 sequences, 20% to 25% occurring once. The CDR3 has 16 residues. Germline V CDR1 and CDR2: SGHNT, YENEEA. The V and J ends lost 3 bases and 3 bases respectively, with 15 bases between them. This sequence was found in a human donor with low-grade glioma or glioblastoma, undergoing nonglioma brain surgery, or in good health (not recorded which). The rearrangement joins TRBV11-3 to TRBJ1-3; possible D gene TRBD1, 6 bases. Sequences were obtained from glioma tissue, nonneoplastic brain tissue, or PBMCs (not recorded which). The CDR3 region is CASSLNMGALGNTIYL. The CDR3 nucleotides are TGTGCCAGCAGCTTGAATATGGGGGCGCTTGGAAACACCATATATCTT.